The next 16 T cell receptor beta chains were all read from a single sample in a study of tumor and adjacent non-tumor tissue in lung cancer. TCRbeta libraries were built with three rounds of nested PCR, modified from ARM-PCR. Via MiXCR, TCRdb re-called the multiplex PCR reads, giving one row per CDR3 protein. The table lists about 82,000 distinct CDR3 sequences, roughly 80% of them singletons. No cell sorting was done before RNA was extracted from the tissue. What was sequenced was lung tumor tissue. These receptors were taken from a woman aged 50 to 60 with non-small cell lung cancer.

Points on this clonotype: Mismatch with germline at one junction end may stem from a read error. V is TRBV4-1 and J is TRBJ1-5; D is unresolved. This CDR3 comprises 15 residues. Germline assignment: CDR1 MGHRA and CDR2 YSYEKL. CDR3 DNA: TGCGCCATCAGCCAAGTTCCGGGCTCCAATCAGCCCCAGCATTTT. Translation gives CAISQVPGSNQPQHF.

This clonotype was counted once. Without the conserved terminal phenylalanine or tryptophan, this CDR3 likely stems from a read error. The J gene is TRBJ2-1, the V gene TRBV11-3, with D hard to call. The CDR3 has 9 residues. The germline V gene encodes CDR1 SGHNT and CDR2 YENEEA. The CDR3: CDSSLVQFS. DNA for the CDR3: TGTGACAGTAGCTTAGTCCAGTTCTCC.

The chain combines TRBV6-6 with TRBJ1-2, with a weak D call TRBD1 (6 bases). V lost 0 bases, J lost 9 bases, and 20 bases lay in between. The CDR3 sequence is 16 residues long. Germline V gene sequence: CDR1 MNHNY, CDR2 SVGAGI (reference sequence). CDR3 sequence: CASSYSWGGASYSYTF. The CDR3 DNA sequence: TGTGCCAGCAGTTACTCCTGGGGGGGCGCATCCTACAGCTACACCTTC.

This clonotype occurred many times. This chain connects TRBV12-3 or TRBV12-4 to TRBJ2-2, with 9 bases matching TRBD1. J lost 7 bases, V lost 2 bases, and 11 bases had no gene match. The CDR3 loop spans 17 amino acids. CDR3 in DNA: TGTGCCAGCAGTTTATGGGGACAGGGTGAAAGGGGCGGGGAGCTGTTTTTT. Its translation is CASSLWGQGERGGELFF.

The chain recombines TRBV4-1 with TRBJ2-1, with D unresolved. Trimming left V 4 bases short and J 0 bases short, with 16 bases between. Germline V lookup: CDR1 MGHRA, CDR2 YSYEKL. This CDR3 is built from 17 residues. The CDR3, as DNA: TGCGCCAGCAGCCTCGGCCCATTGTGCGGCTCCTACAATGAGCAGTTCTTC. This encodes CASSLGPLCGSYNEQFF.

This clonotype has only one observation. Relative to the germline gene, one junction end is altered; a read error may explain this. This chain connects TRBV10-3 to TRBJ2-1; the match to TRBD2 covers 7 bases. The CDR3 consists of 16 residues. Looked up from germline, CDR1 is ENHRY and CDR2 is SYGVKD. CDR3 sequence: CAISESGTSVLNEQSF. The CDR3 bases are TGTGCCATCAGTGAGTCAGGAACTAGCGTGCTGAATGAGCAGTCCTTC.

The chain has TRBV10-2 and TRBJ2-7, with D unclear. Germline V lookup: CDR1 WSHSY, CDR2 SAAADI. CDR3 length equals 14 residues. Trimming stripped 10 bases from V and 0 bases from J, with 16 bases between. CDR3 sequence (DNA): TGCGCCATCCGAGACACACACTCCTCCTACGAGCAGTACTTC. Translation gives CAIRDTHSSYEQYF.

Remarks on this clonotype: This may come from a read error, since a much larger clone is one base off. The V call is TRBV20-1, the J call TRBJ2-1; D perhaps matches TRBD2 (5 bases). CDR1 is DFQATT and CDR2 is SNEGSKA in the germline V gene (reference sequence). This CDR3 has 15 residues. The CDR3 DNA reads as TGCAGTACTAGAGATTTAGGGCTAGATTTCAATGAGCAGTTCTTC. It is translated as CSTRDLGLDFNEQFF.

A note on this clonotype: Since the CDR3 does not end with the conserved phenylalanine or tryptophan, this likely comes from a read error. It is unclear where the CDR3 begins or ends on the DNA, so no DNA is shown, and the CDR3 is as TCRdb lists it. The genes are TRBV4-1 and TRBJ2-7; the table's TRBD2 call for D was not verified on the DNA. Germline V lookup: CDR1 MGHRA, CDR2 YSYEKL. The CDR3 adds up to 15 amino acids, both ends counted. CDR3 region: CASSQQAGVDYEQYL.

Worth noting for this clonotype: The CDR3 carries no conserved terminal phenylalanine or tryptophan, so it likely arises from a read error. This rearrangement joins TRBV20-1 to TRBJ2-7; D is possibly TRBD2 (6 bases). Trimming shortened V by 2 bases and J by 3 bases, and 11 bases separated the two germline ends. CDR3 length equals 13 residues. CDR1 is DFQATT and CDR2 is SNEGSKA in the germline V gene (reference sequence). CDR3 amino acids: CSARSRDFYEQYL. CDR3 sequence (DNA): TGCAGTGCTAGATCTCGGGACTTCTACGAGCAGTACCTC.

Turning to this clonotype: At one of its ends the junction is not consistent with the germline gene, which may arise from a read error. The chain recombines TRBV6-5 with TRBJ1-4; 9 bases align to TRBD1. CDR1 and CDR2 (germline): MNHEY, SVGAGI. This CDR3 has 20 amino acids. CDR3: CVSSFSMGLGTGPLNEKLFF. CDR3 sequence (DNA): TGTGTCAGCAGTTTCTCGATGGGCCTCGGGACAGGGCCTCTTAATGAAAAACTGTTTTTT.

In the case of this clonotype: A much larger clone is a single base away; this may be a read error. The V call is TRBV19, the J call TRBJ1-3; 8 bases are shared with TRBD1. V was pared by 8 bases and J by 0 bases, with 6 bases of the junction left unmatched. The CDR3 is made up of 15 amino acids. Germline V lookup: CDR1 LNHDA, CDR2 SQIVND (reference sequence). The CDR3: CASWMTGVSGNTIYF. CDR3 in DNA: TGTGCCAGTTGGATGACAGGGGTCTCTGGAAACACCATATATTTT.

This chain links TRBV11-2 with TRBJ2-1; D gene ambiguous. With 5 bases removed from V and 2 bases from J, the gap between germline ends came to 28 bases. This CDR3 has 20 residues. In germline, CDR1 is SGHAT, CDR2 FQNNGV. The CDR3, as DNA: TGTGCCAGCAGCATGTTCCGGCCTCTAGTGGGATTAAGAACCTACAATGAGCAGTTCTTC. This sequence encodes CASSMFRPLVGLRTYNEQFF.

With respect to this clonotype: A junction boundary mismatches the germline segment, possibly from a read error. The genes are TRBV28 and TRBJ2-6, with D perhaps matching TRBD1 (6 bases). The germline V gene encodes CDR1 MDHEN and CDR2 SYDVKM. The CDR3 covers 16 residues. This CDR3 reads CARSPPGASRANVLTF. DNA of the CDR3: TGTGCCAGGAGTCCACCAGGGGCCTCTAGGGCCAACGTCCTGACTTTC.

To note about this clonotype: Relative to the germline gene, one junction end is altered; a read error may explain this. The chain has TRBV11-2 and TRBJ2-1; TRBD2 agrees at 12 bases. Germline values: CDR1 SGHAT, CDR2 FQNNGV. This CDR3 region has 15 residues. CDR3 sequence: CASNPRTSGVGEQLF. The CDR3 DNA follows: TGTGCTAGCAACCCCCGGACTAGCGGGGTGGGTGAGCAGCTATTC.

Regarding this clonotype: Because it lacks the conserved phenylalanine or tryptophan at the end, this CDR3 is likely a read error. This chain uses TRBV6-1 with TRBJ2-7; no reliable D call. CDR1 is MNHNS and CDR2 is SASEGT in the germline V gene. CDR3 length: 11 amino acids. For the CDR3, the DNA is TGTGCGAACAGTGGCCCCTACGAGCAGTACTTA. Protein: CANSGPYEQYL.